The rows below give T cell receptor beta chains drawn from one sample of a study of Ad26.COV2.S vaccination and SARS-CoV-2 variants. This table comes from immunoSEQ multiplex PCR, and its TCRdb copy is limited to in-frame clones, with some not included. The sample shows about 480,000 clones, roughly 87% of them seen only once. The sample consisted of peripheral blood, taken in a trial of Ad26.COV2.S vaccine versus placebo. Receptors were obtained from a person between 18 and 59 years old who received the Ad26.COV2.S COVID-19 vaccine or a placebo. CDR3s include the opening cysteine and the closing phenylalanine or tryptophan. The D gene is left open where the match is weak. Some rows have no size entry. The others give once, few or many, or a class for an expanded clone.

.	15	TRBV28	TRBJ1-1	TRBD1	TGTGCCAGCAGTACACTCACAGGGGCCGGGACTGAAGCTTTCTTT	CASSTLTGAGTEAFF
.	14	TRBV5-5	TRBJ2-1	TRBD2	TGTGCCAGCAGCTTCGCACTAGCGGGCAATGAGCAGTTCTTC	CASSFALAGNEQFF
.	16	TRBV21-1	TRBJ1-5	.	TGTGCCAGCAGCAAACCCTCGGCACAGTTGAATCAGCCCCAGCATTTT	CASSKPSAQLNQPQHF
few	19	TRBV6-2/TRBV6-3	TRBJ2-7	TRBD2	TGTGCCAGCAGCACCCGGGGACAGGCCACTAGCGGGAAGCTCTACGAGCAGTACTTC	CASSTRGQATSGKLYEQYF
.	11	TRBV12-3/TRBV12-4	TRBJ2-7	.	TGTGCCAGCAGCTCGAAATACGAGCAGTACTTC	CASSSKYEQYF
.	16	TRBV27	TRBJ2-2	.	TGTGCCAGCAGTCCCCGACTAGAGAGGGTCCCCGGGGAGCTGTTTTTT	CASSPRLERVPGELFF
.	13	TRBV7-9	TRBJ1-6	.	TGTGCCAGCAGCTTAGATTTGGCCTCACCCCTCCACTTT	CASSLDLASPLHF
.	14	TRBV7-9	TRBJ1-2	.	TGTGCCAGCAGCTTAGCCGAGGGTTCGCATGGCTACACCTTC	CASSLAEGSHGYTF
.	15	TRBV30	TRBJ1-6	.	TGTGCCTGGAGTGTAGAGGGTGCTCGAAATTCACCCCTCCACTTT	CAWSVEGARNSPLHF
.	15	TRBV27	TRBJ1-5	TRBD1	TGTGCCAGCAGGATCGCAGGGGGTAGCAATCAGCCCCAGCATTTT	CASRIAGGSNQPQHF
.	17	TRBV5-4	TRBJ2-1	TRBD2	TGTGCCAGCAGCTTCGCTACTAGCGGGAGGCTCTACAATGAGCAGTTCTTC	CASSFATSGRLYNEQFF
.	16	TRBV7-2	TRBJ2-1	TRBD1	TGTGCCAGCAGCAGGACAGGGGTCGGCTCCTACAATGAGCAGTTCTTC	CASSRTGVGSYNEQFF
.	15	TRBV19	TRBJ2-6	.	TGTGCCAGTAGTGGATACAGCTCTGGGGCCAACGTCCTGACTTTC	CASSGYSSGANVLTF
.	15	TRBV6-1	TRBJ2-5	.	TGTGCCAGCAGTGAATGGGACGGTTACCAAGAGACCCAGTACTTC	CASSEWDGYQETQYF
.	11	TRBV29-1	TRBJ1-5	.	TGCAGCGTTGAAAGCAATCAGCCCCAGCATTTT	CSVESNQPQHF
once	14	TRBV4-2	TRBJ2-1	.	TGTGCCAGCACCAGCGTCGGGGGACACAATGAGCAGTTCTTC	CASTSVGGHNEQFF
.	14	TRBV15	TRBJ1-2	.	TGTGCCACCAGGAGAGGGTCCTTGGCCTATGGCTACACCTTC	CATRRGSLAYGYTF
.	16	TRBV7-6	TRBJ1-4	.	TGTGCCAGCAGCCCCCGCACCGTGGGGCAGGGGGAAAAACTGTTTTTT	CASSPRTVGQGEKLFF
.	13	TRBV12-3/TRBV12-4	TRBJ1-2	.	TGTGCCAGCAGTTTTGTTGCGAACTATGGCTACACCTTC	CASSFVANYGYTF
once	14	TRBV4-2	TRBJ2-1	.	TGTGCCAGCAGCCAAGTCGACAGATACAATGAGCAGTTCTTC	CASSQVDRYNEQFF